What follows are 31 T cell receptor beta chains derived from one specimen sequenced in a study of blood T cell repertoires in COVID-19. The assay was immunoSEQ multiplex PCR, and TCRdb's table has in-frame clones only and misses some. The repertoire consists of around 250,000 clones, with around 88% occurring once and the leading ten covering approximately 1.2%. The sequencing sample was made of PBMCs or T cells enriched from blood (not recorded which). These receptors came from a woman in her 40s with acute COVID-19.

The CDR3 spells CASSFRTYREMNTEAFF. The CDR3 DNA sequence: TGTGCCAGCAGTTTTCGGACCTACAGGGAGATGAACACTGAAGCTTTCTTT. The chain has TRBV28 and TRBJ1-1; D perhaps matches TRBD1 (6 bases). CDR3 length: 17 residues. The V gene's germline CDR1 is MDHEN and CDR2 SYDVKM. V dropped 3 bases and J dropped 0 bases, with 17 bases sitting between them.

The chain has TRBV2 and TRBJ2-6; the D gene is possibly TRBD1 (6 bases). This CDR3 has 17 residues. Germline CDR1 is SNHLY and CDR2 is FYNNEI. Trimming left V 2 bases short and J 0 bases short, with 11 bases between. The CDR3: CASSEYREISGANVLTF. The CDR3 DNA is TGTGCCAGCAGTGAATACAGGGAAATCTCTGGGGCCAACGTCCTGACTTTC.

Only one count was recorded for this clone. The gene calls are TRBV2 and TRBJ2-7, with a weak D call TRBD1 (6 bases). Looked up from germline, CDR1 is SNHLY and CDR2 is FYNNEI. This CDR3 has 12 amino acids. V dropped 6 bases and J dropped 5 bases, with 11 bases sitting between them. The CDR3: CASSQQGHEQYV. In nucleotides, the CDR3 is TGTGCCAGCAGCCAACAGGGCCACGAGCAGTACGTC.

The genes are TRBV7-2 and TRBJ1-1, with D unclear. Trimming removed 4 bases at V and 3 bases at J, with 18 bases between. The CDR3 totals 16 residues. Germline V gene lookup returns CDR1 SGHTA and CDR2 FQGNSA. The CDR3 DNA reads TGTGCCAGCAGCTCATACAGCACAGCCTCCTACACTGAAGCTTTCTTT. Protein product: CASSSYSTASYTEAFF.

Only one count was recorded for this clone. The chain joins TRBV28 to TRBJ2-1; 9 bases align to TRBD2. The ends lost 2 bases at V and 6 bases at J; junction bases unmatched: 8. Germline V lookup: CDR1 MDHEN, CDR2 SYDVKM. This CDR3 contains 16 residues. The CDR3, as DNA: TGTGCCAGCAGTTTAGGGGCGGGAGGGCCTGCCAATGAGCAGTTCTTC. Protein product: CASSLGAGGPANEQFF. The whole variable domain, remainder taken from reference TRBV28 and TRBJ2-1, is DVKVTQSSRYLVKRTGEKVFLECVQDMDHENMFWYRQDPGLGLRLIYFSYDVKMKEKGDIPEGYSVSREKKERFSLILESASTNQTSMYLCASSLGAGGPANEQFFGPGTRLTVL.

This rearrangement joins TRBV5-4 to TRBJ1-4; D perhaps matches TRBD1 (5 bases). The V and J ends lost 4 bases and 5 bases respectively, with 15 bases between them. Germline V gene data show CDR1 as SGHNT and CDR2 as YYREEE (reference sequence). The CDR3 length is 15 residues. CDR3 amino acids: CASSPRGGINEKLFF. In DNA form, the CDR3 reads TGTGCCAGCAGCCCCCGGGGGGGGATCAATGAAAAACTGTTTTTT.

The chain links TRBV19 to TRBJ2-1; 10 positions agree with TRBD2. This CDR3 contains 15 residues. Germline V lookup: CDR1 LNHDA, CDR2 SQIVND (reference sequence). V shed 0 bases, J shed 8 bases, and the junction held 4 bases outside the gene matches. CDR3 in amino acids: CASSIDRLAGDEQFF. DNA of the CDR3: TGTGCCAGTAGTATAGATCGGCTAGCGGGAGATGAGCAGTTCTTC.

This clone was recorded only once. The chain joins TRBV11-2 to TRBJ2-5; TRBD1 matches 9 bases. V shed 5 bases and J 5 bases; nucleotides not matched to a gene: 12. The CDR3 runs 16 residues. CDR1 is SGHAT, CDR2 FQNNGV, per germline. The DNA of the CDR3 is TGTGCCAGCAGCCCAGGGACAGGGATTTTTCGGGAGACCCAGTACTTC. Protein sequence: CASSPGTGIFRETQYF.

This clone was observed a single time. V is TRBV3-1 (or the pseudogene TRBV3-2) and J is TRBJ2-5, with a possible D match to TRBD1 (6 bases). Trimming removed 0 bases at V and 5 bases at J, with 19 bases between. Germline assignment: CDR1 LGHDT and CDR2 YNNKEL (reference sequence). This CDR3 spans 17 amino acids. This CDR3 reads CASSQDQSGTPIETQYF. In DNA form, the CDR3 reads TGTGCCAGCAGCCAAGATCAGTCTGGGACACCTATTGAGACCCAGTACTTC.

The chain carries TRBV18 and TRBJ2-2; perhaps TRBD2 as D (6 bases). Deletions cut 3 bases from V and 5 bases from J, with 16 bases between. From germline, CDR1 is KGHSH and CDR2 LQKENI. The CDR3 has 16 residues. CDR3 sequence: CASSPPTRAGTGELFF. The DNA for the CDR3 is TGTGCCAGCTCACCCCCCACCAGGGCGGGGACCGGGGAGCTGTTTTTT.

The chain employs TRBV2 and TRBJ2-1, with TRBD2 matching 13 bases. Germline-derived CDR1 and CDR2 are SNHLY and FYNNEI. Germline trimming cut 1 base from V and 6 bases from J; bases unmatched to any gene: 3. The CDR3 runs 16 residues. CDR3 coding DNA: TGTGCCAGCAGTGAAGAACTAGCGGGAGGGCCCAATGAGCAGTTCTTC. Amino acids: CASSEELAGGPNEQFF.

The chain is built from TRBV15 and TRBJ1-2; D unclear. CDR1 is LNHNV, CDR2 YYDKDF, per germline (reference sequence). The V end was cut by 1 base, the J end by 4 bases, with 10 bases between. The CDR3 contains 14 residues. The CDR3 region has the DNA TGTGCCACCAGCAGAGGTGACGGAGTCTATGGCTACACCTTC. This codes for CATSRGDGVYGYTF. Together with reference TRBV15 and TRBJ1-2, the CDR3 gives the full variable domain: DAMVIQNPRYQVTQFGKPVTLSCSQTLNHNVMYWYQQKSSQAPKLLFHYYDKDFNNEADTPDNFQSRRPNTSFCFLDIRSPGLGDTAMYLCATSRGDGVYGYTFGSGTRLTVV.

This chain joins TRBV10-3 and TRBJ1-2; tentative D call: TRBD1 (5 bases). Germline V lookup: CDR1 ENHRY, CDR2 SYGVKD. V lost 0 bases and J lost 3, with 11 bases in between. The CDR3 is 15 residues long. Here the CDR3 DNA reads TGTGCCATCAGTGAGTCTTCAGGGCGGCACTATGGCTACACCTTC. Translating gives CAISESSGRHYGYTF.

The chain joins TRBV5-5 to TRBJ1-3; 10 bases are shared with TRBD1. This CDR3 has 17 amino acids. V lost 4 bases, J lost 2 bases, and 9 bases stayed unmatched. Germline V gene data show CDR1 as SGHKS and CDR2 as YYEKEE (reference sequence). The chain's CDR3 is CASSNFRDRGAGNTIYF. The CDR3 region has the DNA TGTGCCAGCAGCAATTTCCGGGACAGGGGTGCTGGAAACACCATATATTTT. The full variable domain, completed using reference TRBV5-5 and TRBJ1-3, is DAGVTQSPTHLIKTRGQQVTLRCSPISGHKSVSWYQQVLGQGPQFIFQYYEKEERGRGNFPDRFSARQFPNYSSELNVNALLLGDSALYLCASSNFRDRGAGNTIYFGEGSWLTVV.

The V and J genes are TRBV12-3 or TRBV12-4 and TRBJ2-7; 9 nucleotides agree with TRBD1. V was pared by 3 bases and J by 10 bases, with 4 bases of the junction left unmatched. The CDR3 spans 12 residues. The CDR3 is CASSFDRGIQYV. Written as DNA, the CDR3 is TGTGCCAGCAGTTTCGACAGGGGGATTCAGTACGTC.

This sequence joins TRBV3-1 (or the pseudogene TRBV3-2) and TRBJ2-2, with TRBD1 identical over 7 bases. The germline CDR1 and CDR2 sequences are LGHDT and YNNKEL (reference sequence). This CDR3 has 15 amino acids. Trimming removed 1 base from V and 9 bases from J; junction bases left unmatched: 8. For the CDR3, the DNA is TGTGCCAGCAGCCAAGTTTGGCAGGGGGTCCGGGAGCTGTTTTTT. Amino acid sequence: CASSQVWQGVRELFF.

Of note for this clone: A junction boundary mismatches the germline segment, possibly from a read error. The chain has TRBV12-5 and TRBJ1-5; 9 nucleotides match TRBD1. CDR1 LGHNT and CDR2 FRNRAP come from the germline V gene. CDR3 length equals 16 residues. The CDR3 reads CACGPGTGFSGQPQHF. CDR3 coding DNA: TGTGCTTGTGGTCCCGGGACAGGGTTCTCGGGTCAGCCCCAGCATTTT.

V and J are TRBV2 and TRBJ1-5; possible D gene TRBD1, 5 bases. Trimming pared 8 bases from V and 2 bases from J, leaving 13 bases between. The germline V gene encodes CDR1 SNHLY and CDR2 FYNNEI. The CDR3 has 14 amino acids. CDR3 sequence reads: CASGGEVGNQPQHF. DNA of the CDR3: TGTGCCAGCGGGGGGGAGGTGGGCAATCAGCCCCAGCATTTT.

V gene TRBV29-1 combines with J gene TRBJ2-2; perhaps TRBD2 as D (7 bases). Germline CDR1 is SQVTM and CDR2 is ANQGSEA. Trimming took 8 bases from V and 1 from J, leaving 14 bases between them. This CDR3 has 14 amino acids. The CDR3 nucleotides are TGCAGCTGTAGGGGGGGCCGGAACACCGGGGAGCTGTTTTTT. This sequence encodes CSCRGGRNTGELFF.

This chain joins TRBV19 and TRBJ2-3, with 7 bases matching TRBD2. Germline values: CDR1 LNHDA, CDR2 SQIVND (reference sequence). V shed 5 bases, J shed 4 bases, and the junction held 15 bases outside the gene matches. This CDR3 contains 17 residues. The CDR3 sequence: CASSPRPGLRHPDTQYF. DNA for the CDR3: TGTGCCAGTAGTCCCCGACCGGGACTACGCCACCCAGATACGCAGTATTTT.

This chain joins TRBV5-1 and TRBJ2-5; D possibly corresponds to TRBD2 (5 bases). The germline gives CDR1 SGHRS, CDR2 YFSETQ. The CDR3 spans 15 residues. V was cut by 4 bases and J by 5 bases, with 18 bases left in between. This CDR3 reads CASSQAALGGETQYF. The CDR3 DNA reads as TGCGCCAGCAGCCAAGCCGCCCTCGGCGGGGAGACCCAGTACTTC.

The chain links TRBV5-5 to TRBJ1-4; D possibly corresponds to TRBD1 (5 bases). V lost 4 bases and J lost 4, with 8 bases in between. The germline V gene has CDR1 SGHKS and CDR2 YYEKEE (reference sequence). The CDR3 totals 13 residues. CDR3 nucleotide sequence: TGTGCCAGCAGCGGTGACAGTAATGAAAAACTGTTTTTT. Protein product: CASSGDSNEKLFF. Full variable domain (rest looked up from reference TRBV5-5 and TRBJ1-4): DAGVTQSPTHLIKTRGQQVTLRCSPISGHKSVSWYQQVLGQGPQFIFQYYEKEERGRGNFPDRFSARQFPNYSSELNVNALLLGDSALYLCASSGDSNEKLFFGSGTQLSVL.

The V and J genes are TRBV5-1 and TRBJ1-1, with D tentatively TRBD1 (6 bases). Per the germline V gene, CDR1 is SGHRS and CDR2 is YFSETQ. The V gene lost 0 bases and the J gene lost 1 base, with 13 bases spanning the gap. This CDR3 has 16 residues. CDR3 DNA sequence: TGCGCCAGCAGCTTGGACAGGGTTGTACCGAACACTGAAGCTTTCTTT. Its translation is CASSLDRVVPNTEAFF.

This rearrangement joins TRBV7-9 to TRBJ1-5; TRBD1 aligns across 9 bases. V gave up 4 bases and J gave up 4 bases; unmatched junction bases: 5. The CDR3 has 15 amino acids. From germline, CDR1 is SEHNR and CDR2 FQNEAQ (reference sequence). The DNA of the CDR3 is TGTGCCAGCAGCTACGGGACAGGGAGGAATCAGCCCCAGCATTTT. Translated, it gives CASSYGTGRNQPQHF.

The chain links TRBV28 to TRBJ1-5; D may be TRBD1 (6 bases). Germline CDR1 and CDR2: MDHEN and SYDVKM. V lost 2 bases, J lost 5 bases, and 25 bases lay in between. This CDR3 has 19 amino acids. This chain's CDR3 is CASSLIPRSGQGHDQPQHF. DNA of the CDR3: TGTGCCAGCAGTTTAATCCCTCGGTCCGGGCAGGGACATGATCAGCCCCAGCATTTT. Full variable domain (missing parts from reference TRBV28 and TRBJ1-5): DVKVTQSSRYLVKRTGEKVFLECVQDMDHENMFWYRQDPGLGLRLIYFSYDVKMKEKGDIPEGYSVSREKKERFSLILESASTNQTSMYLCASSLIPRSGQGHDQPQHFGDGTRLSIL.

This chain links TRBV5-6 with TRBJ1-2; D is uncertain. The CDR3 runs to 14 residues. V was clipped by 1 base and J by 2 bases, with 9 bases between them. Germline loops: CDR1 SGHDT, CDR2 YYEEEE. This chain's CDR3 is CASSLRGLNYGYTF. Written as DNA, the CDR3 is TGTGCCAGCAGCTTGAGAGGGTTAAACTATGGCTACACCTTC.

This clone has only a few counts. The chain links TRBV27 to TRBJ2-5; a weak D match, TRBD2 (5 bases). CDR1 and CDR2 (germline): MNHEY, SMNVEV (reference sequence). The length of the CDR3 is 14 residues. Trimming cost V 5 bases and J 3 bases, with 13 bases left between them. The CDR3 protein is CASSLLGGKETQYF. The CDR3 DNA sequence: TGTGCCAGCAGTCTCCTAGGAGGTAAAGAGACCCAGTACTTC.

The chain links TRBV30 to TRBJ2-7; 10 bases map to TRBD2. After removal of 3 bases from V and 0 bases from J, the junction contained 2 bases not matched to a gene. The CDR3 is made up of 14 amino acids. Germline CDR1 reads GTSNPN; CDR2 reads SVGIG (reference sequence). CDR3 nucleotides: TGTGCCTGGAGACCTAGCGGGAGCTCCTACGAGCAGTACTTC. Encoded protein: CAWRPSGSSYEQYF.

The chain joins TRBV18 to TRBJ1-1; 10 bases line up with TRBD1. This CDR3 has 16 amino acids. Germline CDR1 KGHSH, CDR2 LQKENI. V lost 3 bases to trimming and J lost 5 bases; unmatched junction nucleotides: 9. CDR3 residues: CASSPGQGSSITEAFF. The DNA for the CDR3 is TGTGCCAGCTCACCGGGACAGGGGAGTTCTATAACTGAAGCTTTCTTT.

The chain carries TRBV6-6 and TRBJ1-6, with D perhaps TRBD1 (5 bases). V was shortened by 11 bases and J by 3 bases, with 11 bases between the two germline ends. The CDR3 is 13 residues long. CDR1 MNHNY and CDR2 SVGAGI come from the germline V gene (reference sequence). CDR3 DNA: TGTGCCGGGGGGACGGACTATAATTCACCCCTCCACTTT. Protein sequence: CAGGTDYNSPLHF.

The genes are TRBV28 and TRBJ1-1, with a weak D call TRBD1 (5 bases). The V end lost 2 bases, the J end lost 6 bases, and 7 bases lay between the germline ends. The CDR3 consists of 12 residues. Germline CDR1 reads MDHEN; CDR2 reads SYDVKM. In nucleotides, the CDR3 is TGTGCCAGCAGTTTAGGCAGGGCTGAAGCTTTCTTT. Its protein is CASSLGRAEAFF.